Sequencing of this T cell receptor beta chain was carried out in a study of blood T cell repertoires in COVID-19. Study overall: Nucleic acid was either cDNA or gDNA, and it came from T cells, B-cell-depleted T cells, or PBMCs.

The CDR3 contains 13 residues. Germline V gene lookup returns CDR1 MGHDK and CDR2 SYGVNS. Trimming took off 5 bases at V and 2 bases at J, with 9 bases between the two ends. In the original processing: It was from reference gene primer amplification that nucleated cell counts were estimated. TCRdb keeps only in-frame clones here, not all; method: immunoSEQ multiplex PCR. That table is the source of V, J and clone size, and D and trimming were worked out from the DNA. The sample holds roughly 280,000 clones, 80% to 90% seen once. Adults between about 18 and 95 years of age took part from 24 US areas. This TCR came from a woman aged 18-30 years who had recovered from COVID-19. The chain couples TRBV25-1 to TRBJ1-1; TRBD1 is a possible D gene (5 bases). The sequenced material came from PBMCs or T cells enriched from blood (not recorded which). This chain's CDR3 is CASSLTANTEAFF. CDR3 in DNA: TGTGCCAGCAGTCTGACAGCAAACACTGAAGCTTTCTTT.